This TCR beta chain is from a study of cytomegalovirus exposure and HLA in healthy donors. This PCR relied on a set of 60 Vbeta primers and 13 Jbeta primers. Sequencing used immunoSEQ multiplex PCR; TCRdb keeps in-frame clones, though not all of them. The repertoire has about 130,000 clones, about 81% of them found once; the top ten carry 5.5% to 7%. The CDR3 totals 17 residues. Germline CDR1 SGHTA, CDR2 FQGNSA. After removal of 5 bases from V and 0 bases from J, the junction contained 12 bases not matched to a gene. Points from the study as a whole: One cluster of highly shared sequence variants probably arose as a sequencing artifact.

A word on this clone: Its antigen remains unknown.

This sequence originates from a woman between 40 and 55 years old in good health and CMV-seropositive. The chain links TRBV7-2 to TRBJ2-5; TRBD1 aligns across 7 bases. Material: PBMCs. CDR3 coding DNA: TGTGCCAGCAGCCCCCGACAGGGTGTTATTCACCAAGAGACCCAGTACTTC. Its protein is CASSPRQGVIHQETQYF.